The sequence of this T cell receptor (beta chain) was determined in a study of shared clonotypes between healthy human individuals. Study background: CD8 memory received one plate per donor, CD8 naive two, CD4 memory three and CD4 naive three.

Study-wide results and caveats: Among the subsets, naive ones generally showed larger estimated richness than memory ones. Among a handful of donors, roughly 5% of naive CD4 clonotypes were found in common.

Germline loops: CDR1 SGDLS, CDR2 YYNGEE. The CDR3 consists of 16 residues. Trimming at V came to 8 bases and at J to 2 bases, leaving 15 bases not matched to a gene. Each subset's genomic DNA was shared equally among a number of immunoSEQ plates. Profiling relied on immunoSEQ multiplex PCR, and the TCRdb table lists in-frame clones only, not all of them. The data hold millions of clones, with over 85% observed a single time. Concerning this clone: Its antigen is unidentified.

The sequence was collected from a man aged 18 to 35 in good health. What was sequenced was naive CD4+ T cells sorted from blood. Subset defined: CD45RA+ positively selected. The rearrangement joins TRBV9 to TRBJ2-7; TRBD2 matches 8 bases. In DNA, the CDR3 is TGTGCCAGTAGCCATTCGAGCGGGAGTAACGCCTACGAGCAGTACTTC. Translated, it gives CASSHSSGSNAYEQYF.